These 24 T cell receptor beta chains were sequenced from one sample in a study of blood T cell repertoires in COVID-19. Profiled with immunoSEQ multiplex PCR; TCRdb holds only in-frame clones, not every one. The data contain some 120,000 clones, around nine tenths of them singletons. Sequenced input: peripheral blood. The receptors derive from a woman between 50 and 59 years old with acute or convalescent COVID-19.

The CDR3 DNA reads as TGTGCCAGCAGTCGACTAGCGGGAGGAGTCGGGGCCAACGTCCTGACTTTC. This encodes CASSRLAGGVGANVLTF. V and J are TRBV6-6 and TRBJ2-6; 13 nucleotides align to TRBD2. This CDR3 has 17 residues. The germline CDR1 and CDR2 sequences are MNHNY and SVGAGI (reference sequence). V lost 5 bases to trimming and J lost 4 bases; unmatched junction nucleotides: 5.

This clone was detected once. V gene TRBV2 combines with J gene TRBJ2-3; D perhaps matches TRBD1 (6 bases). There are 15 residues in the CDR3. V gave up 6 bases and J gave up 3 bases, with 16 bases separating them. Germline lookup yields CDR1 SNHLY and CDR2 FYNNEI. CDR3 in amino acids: CASSAQGQGTDTQYF. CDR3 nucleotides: TGTGCCAGCAGCGCGCAGGGGCAGGGTACAGATACGCAGTATTTT.

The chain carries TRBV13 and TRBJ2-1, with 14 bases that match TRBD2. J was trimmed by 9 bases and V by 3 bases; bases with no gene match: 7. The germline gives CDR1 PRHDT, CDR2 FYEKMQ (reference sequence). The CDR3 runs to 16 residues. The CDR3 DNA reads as TGTGCCAGCAGCTTCCTCGGGACTAGCGGGAGAAGTGAGCAGTTCTTC. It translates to CASSFLGTSGRSEQFF.

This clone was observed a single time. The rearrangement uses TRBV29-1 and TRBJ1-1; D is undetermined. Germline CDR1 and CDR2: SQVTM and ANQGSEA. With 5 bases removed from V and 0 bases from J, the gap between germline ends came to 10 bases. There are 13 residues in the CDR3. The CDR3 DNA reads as TGCAGCGTTCCCGACGGGGTGAACACTGAAGCTTTCTTT. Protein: CSVPDGVNTEAFF.

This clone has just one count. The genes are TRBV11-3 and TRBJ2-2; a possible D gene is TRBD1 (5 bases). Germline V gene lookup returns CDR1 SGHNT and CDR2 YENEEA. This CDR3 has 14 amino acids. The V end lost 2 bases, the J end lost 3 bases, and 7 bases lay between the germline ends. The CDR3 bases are TGTGCCAGCAGCTTACAGGGTGACACCGGGGAGCTGTTTTTT. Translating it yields CASSLQGDTGELFF.

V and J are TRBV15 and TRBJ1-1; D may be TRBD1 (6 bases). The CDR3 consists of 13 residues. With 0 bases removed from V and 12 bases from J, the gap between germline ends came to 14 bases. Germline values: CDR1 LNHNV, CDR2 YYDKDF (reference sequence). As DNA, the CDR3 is TGTGCCACCAGCAGAGATCGGAACAGGGAATCTTTCTTT. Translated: CATSRDRNRESFF.

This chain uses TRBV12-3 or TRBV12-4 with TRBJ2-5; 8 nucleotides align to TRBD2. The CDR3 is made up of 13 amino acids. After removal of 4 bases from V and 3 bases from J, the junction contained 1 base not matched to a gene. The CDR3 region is CASSSLAEETQYF. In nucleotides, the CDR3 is TGTGCCAGCAGTTCACTAGCGGAAGAGACCCAGTACTTC.

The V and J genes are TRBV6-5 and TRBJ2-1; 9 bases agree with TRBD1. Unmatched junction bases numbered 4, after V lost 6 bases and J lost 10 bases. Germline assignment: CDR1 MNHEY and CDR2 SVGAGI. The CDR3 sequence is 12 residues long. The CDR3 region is CASSSTGGEQFF. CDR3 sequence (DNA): TGTGCCAGCAGCTCGACAGGGGGAGAGCAGTTCTTC.

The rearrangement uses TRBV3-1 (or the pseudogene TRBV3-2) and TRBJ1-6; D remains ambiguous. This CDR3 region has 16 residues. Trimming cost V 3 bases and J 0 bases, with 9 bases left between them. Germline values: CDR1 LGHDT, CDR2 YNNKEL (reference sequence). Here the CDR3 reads CASSQAPNSYNSPLHF. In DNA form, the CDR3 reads TGTGCCAGCAGCCAGGCCCCAAACTCCTATAATTCACCCCTCCACTTT.

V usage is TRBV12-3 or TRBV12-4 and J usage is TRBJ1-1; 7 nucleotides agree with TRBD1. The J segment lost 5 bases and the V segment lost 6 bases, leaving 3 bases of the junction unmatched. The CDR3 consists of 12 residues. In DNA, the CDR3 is TGTGCCAGCAGGGTGGACAGGACTGAAGCTTTCTTT. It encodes CASRVDRTEAFF.

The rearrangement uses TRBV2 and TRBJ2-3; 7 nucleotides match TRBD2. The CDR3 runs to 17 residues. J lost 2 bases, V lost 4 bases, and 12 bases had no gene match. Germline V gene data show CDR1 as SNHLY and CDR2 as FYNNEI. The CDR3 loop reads CASSVSGLDLDTDTQYF. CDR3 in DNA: TGTGCCAGCAGTGTTAGCGGACTAGATTTAGACACAGATACGCAGTATTTT. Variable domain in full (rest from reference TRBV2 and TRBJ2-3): EPEVTQTPSHQVTQMGQEVILRCVPISNHLYFYWYRQILGQKVEFLVSFYNNEISEKSEIFDDQFSVERPDGSNFTLKIRSTKLEDSAMYFCASSVSGLDLDTDTQYFGPGTRLTVL.

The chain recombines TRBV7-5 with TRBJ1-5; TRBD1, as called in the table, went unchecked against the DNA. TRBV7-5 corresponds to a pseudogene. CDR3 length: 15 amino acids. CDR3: CVRSLAGQGDQPQHF. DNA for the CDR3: TGTGTCAGAAGCTTAGCCGGGCAGGGTGATCAGCCCCAGCATTTT.

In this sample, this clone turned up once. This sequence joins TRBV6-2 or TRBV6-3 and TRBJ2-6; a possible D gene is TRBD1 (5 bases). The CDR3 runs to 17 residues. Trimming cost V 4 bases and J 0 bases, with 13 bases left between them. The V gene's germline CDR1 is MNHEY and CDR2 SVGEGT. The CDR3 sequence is CASSFLQVFSGANVLTF. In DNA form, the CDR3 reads TGTGCCAGCAGTTTCTTACAGGTTTTCTCTGGGGCCAACGTCCTGACTTTC.

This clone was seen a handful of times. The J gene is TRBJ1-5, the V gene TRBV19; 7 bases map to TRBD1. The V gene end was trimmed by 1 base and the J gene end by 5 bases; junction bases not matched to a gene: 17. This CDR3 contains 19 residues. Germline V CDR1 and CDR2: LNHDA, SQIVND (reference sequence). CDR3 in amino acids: CASSIAQTYRGIGDQPQHF. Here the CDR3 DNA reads TGTGCCAGTAGTATAGCCCAGACGTACAGGGGAATAGGGGATCAGCCCCAGCATTTT.

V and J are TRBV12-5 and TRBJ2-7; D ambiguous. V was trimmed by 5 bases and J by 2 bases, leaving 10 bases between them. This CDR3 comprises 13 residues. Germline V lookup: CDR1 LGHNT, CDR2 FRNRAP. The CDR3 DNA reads TGTGCTAGTGGTCTTGACATAACCTACGAGCAGTACTTC. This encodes CASGLDITYEQYF.

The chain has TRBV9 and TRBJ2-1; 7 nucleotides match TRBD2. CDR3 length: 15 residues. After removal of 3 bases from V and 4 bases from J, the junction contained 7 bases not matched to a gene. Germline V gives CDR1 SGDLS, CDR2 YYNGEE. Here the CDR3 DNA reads TGTGCCAGCAGCGCTACGGGGGGAGATTACAATGAGCAGTTCTTC. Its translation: CASSATGGDYNEQFF.

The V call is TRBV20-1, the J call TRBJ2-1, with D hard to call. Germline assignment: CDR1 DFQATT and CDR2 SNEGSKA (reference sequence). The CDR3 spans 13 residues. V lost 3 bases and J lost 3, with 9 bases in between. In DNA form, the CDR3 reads TGCAGTGCTAGTCACCCCGGCTACAATGAGCAGTTCTTC. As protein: CSASHPGYNEQFF.

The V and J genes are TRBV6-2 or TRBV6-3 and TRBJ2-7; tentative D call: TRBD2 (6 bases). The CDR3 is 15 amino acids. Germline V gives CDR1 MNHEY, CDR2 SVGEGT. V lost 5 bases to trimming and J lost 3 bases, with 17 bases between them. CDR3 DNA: TGTGCCAGCAGTAACCCCCATGGTAGCGGCTACGAGCAGTACTTC. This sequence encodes CASSNPHGSGYEQYF.

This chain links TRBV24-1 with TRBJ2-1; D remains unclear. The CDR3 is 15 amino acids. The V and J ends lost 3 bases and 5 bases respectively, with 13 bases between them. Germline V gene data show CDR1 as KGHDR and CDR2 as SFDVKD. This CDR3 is CATSDPGRYDNEQFF. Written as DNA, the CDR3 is TGTGCCACCAGTGATCCCGGTCGGTACGACAATGAGCAGTTCTTC.

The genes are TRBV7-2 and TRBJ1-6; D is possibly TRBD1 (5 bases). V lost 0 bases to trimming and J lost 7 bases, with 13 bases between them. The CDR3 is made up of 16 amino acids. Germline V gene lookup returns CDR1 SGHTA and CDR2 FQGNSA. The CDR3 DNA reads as TGTGCCAGCAGCTTAGCCCCGACAGATCAGAATTCACCCCTCCACTTT. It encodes CASSLAPTDQNSPLHF. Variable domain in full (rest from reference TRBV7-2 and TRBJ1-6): GAGVSQSPSNKVTEKGKDVELRCDPISGHTALYWYRQSLGQGLEFLIYFQGNSAPDKSGLPSDRFSAERTGGSVSTLTIQRTQQEDSAVYLCASSLAPTDQNSPLHFGNGTRLTVT.

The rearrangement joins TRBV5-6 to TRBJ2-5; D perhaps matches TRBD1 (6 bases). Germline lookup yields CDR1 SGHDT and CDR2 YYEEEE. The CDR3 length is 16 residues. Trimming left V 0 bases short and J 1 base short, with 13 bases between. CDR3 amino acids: CASSLGLGAFQETQYF. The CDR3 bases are TGTGCCAGCAGCTTGGGACTGGGGGCGTTCCAAGAGACCCAGTACTTC. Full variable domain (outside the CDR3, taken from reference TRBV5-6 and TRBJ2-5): DAGVTQSPTHLIKTRGQQVTLRCSPKSGHDTVSWYQQALGQGPQFIFQYYEEEERQRGNFPDRFSGHQFPNYSSELNVNALLLGDSALYLCASSLGLGAFQETQYFGPGTRLLVL.

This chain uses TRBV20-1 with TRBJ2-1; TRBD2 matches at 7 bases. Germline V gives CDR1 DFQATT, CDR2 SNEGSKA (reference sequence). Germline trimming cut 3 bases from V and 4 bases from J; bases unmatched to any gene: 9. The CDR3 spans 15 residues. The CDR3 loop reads CSASKAGMRYNEQFF. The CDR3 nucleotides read TGCAGTGCTAGTAAAGCGGGAATGAGGTACAATGAGCAGTTCTTC.

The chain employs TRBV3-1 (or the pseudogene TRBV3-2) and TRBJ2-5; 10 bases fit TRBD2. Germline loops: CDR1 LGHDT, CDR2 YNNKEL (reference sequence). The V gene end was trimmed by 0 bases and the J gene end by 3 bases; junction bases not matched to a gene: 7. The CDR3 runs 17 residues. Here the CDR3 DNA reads TGTGCCAGCAGCCAAGATAGGAGCGGGAGGGCGGAAGAGACCCAGTACTTC. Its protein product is CASSQDRSGRAEETQYF.

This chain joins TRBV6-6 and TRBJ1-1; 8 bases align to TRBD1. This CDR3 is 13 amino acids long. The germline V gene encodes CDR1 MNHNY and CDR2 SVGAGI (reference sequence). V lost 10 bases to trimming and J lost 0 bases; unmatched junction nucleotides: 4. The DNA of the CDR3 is TGTGCCACGCAGGGGGCGGTGAACACTGAAGCTTTCTTT. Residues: CATQGAVNTEAFF.